This note documents a single TCR beta chain sequence. V was shortened by 3 bases and J by 8 bases, with 7 bases between the two germline ends. Germline CDR1 and CDR2: KGHSH and LQKENI. The CDR3 totals 11 residues. This entry belongs to a study of shared clonotypes between healthy human individuals. Measured with immunoSEQ multiplex PCR; TCRdb has only the in-frame clones, and not every one. The table records fewer than 850,000 clones, about two thirds of them present only once. The receptor was derived from a woman aged 25 to 39 in good health. J is TRBJ1-1 and V is TRBV18; no firm D call. The sequenced sample was memory CD4+ T cells sorted from blood. Subset in this sample: CD45RA-negative fraction. The CDR3 DNA is TGTGCCAGCTCACCCGGGGAGGAAGCTTTCTTT. This translates into CASSPGEEAFF.